The 12 T cell receptor beta chains presented below share a single source sample, sequenced in a study of T cell changes during pregnancy in multiple sclerosis. Clones were read by immunoSEQ multiplex PCR, and TCRdb kept only the in-frame ones, dropping some. The sample includes around 78,000 clones, around 93% seen only once; the top ten take approximately 2.5%. The sequencing here drew on peripheral blood, taken in the second trimester of pregnancy. The source of these receptors is a female donor with multiple sclerosis, enrolled in a pregnancy study.

The CDR3 DNA sequence: TGTGCCAGCAGCGGCCACACGGGACAGGGCTATGGCTACACCTTC. Translated, it gives CASSGHTGQGYGYTF. The V and J genes are TRBV9 and TRBJ1-2; 9 positions match TRBD1. Germline V gene lookup returns CDR1 SGDLS and CDR2 YYNGEE. Unmatched junction bases numbered 7, after V lost 3 bases and J lost 4 bases. The CDR3 length is 15 residues.

This sequence joins TRBV5-1 and TRBJ1-4, with D tentatively TRBD1 (5 bases). Trimming stripped 2 bases from V and 4 bases from J, with 6 bases between. In germline, CDR1 is SGHRS, CDR2 YFSETQ. The CDR3 is made up of 13 amino acids. CDR3 DNA sequence: TGCGCCAGCAGCTTCGGGGGTAATGAAAAACTGTTTTTT. Protein product: CASSFGGNEKLFF.

The chain employs TRBV29-1 and TRBJ2-3; 8 bases align to TRBD1. The J segment lost 7 bases and the V segment lost 0 bases, leaving 18 bases of the junction unmatched. The germline CDR1 and CDR2 sequences are SQVTM and ANQGSEA. The CDR3 is 18 amino acids. CDR3 in amino acids: CSVEDQGPGDRSAYTQYF. The CDR3 DNA is TGCAGCGTTGAAGACCAAGGGCCTGGGGACAGGAGCGCCTATACGCAGTATTTT.

This chain connects TRBV5-4 to TRBJ2-2; D might be TRBD1 (5 bases). CDR1 and CDR2 (germline): SGHNT, YYREEE (reference sequence). The CDR3 spans 17 residues. Trimming left V 4 bases short and J 7 bases short, with 23 bases between. The CDR3 here is CASSPDIGATNGGELFF. The CDR3 bases are TGTGCCAGCAGCCCGGACATAGGAGCGACCAACGGCGGGGAGCTGTTTTTT.

This clone has a handful of counts. The chain is built from TRBV5-6 and TRBJ1-1; no clear D gene. Germline loops: CDR1 SGHDT, CDR2 YYEEEE. The ends were cut back, 6 bases at V and 1 base at J, with 4 bases in the middle. The CDR3 extends over 11 amino acids. The CDR3 here is CASIRNTEAFF. The CDR3 coding sequence is TGTGCCAGCATTAGGAACACTGAAGCTTTCTTT.

This clone showed up just a few times. This chain connects TRBV5-1 to TRBJ2-1; tentative D call: TRBD1 (6 bases). The CDR3 is 17 residues long. Trimming pared 0 bases from V and 3 bases from J, leaving 16 bases between. Germline-derived CDR1 and CDR2 are SGHRS and YFSETQ. The CDR3 sequence: CASSLGKTGPFYNEQFF. In nucleotides, the CDR3 is TGCGCCAGCAGCTTGGGAAAGACAGGTCCTTTCTACAATGAGCAGTTCTTC.

V is TRBV4-1 and J is TRBJ2-3; 8 bases line up with TRBD2. This CDR3 is built from 16 residues. Losses at the gene ends were 2 bases for V and 1 base for J; bases not matched to a gene: 5. Germline V gives CDR1 MGHRA, CDR2 YSYEKL. The CDR3 spells CASSQPAGDRTDTQYF. DNA for the CDR3: TGCGCCAGCAGCCAACCAGCGGGGGACCGCACAGATACGCAGTATTTT.

This clone turned up a few times. V and J are TRBV5-1 and TRBJ2-1, with 14 bases that match TRBD2. This CDR3 is built from 18 residues. CDR1 and CDR2 from the germline V gene are SGHRS and YFSETQ. With 3 bases clipped from V and 8 bases from J, the junction kept 13 bases outside the gene matches. The CDR3 sequence is CASSSTRLAGGPLDEQFF. The CDR3 DNA follows: TGCGCCAGCAGCTCCACCAGACTAGCGGGAGGGCCTTTGGATGAGCAGTTCTTC.

The chain joins TRBV5-1 to TRBJ2-5, with 8 bases identical to TRBD2. From germline, CDR1 is SGHRS and CDR2 YFSETQ. V was pared by 0 bases and J by 4 bases, with 17 bases of the junction left unmatched. The CDR3 is made up of 19 amino acids. The chain's CDR3 is CASSLGGLAGALAGETQYF. DNA of the CDR3: TGCGCCAGCAGCTTGGGAGGGCTAGCGGGTGCACTGGCGGGAGAGACCCAGTACTTC.

This clone was seen a single time. The V and J genes are TRBV5-1 and TRBJ2-1; TRBD2 agrees at 9 bases. CDR3 length: 15 amino acids. Germline assignment: CDR1 SGHRS and CDR2 YFSETQ. The ends lost 2 bases at V and 10 bases at J; junction bases unmatched: 10. The CDR3 sequence is CASSFSGGLREEQFF. In nucleotides, the CDR3 is TGCGCCAGCAGCTTTAGCGGGGGCCTTCGGGAAGAGCAGTTCTTC.

The chain is built from TRBV15 and TRBJ2-5, with D unclear. V gave up 0 bases and J gave up 2 bases, with 10 bases separating them. Germline V gene data show CDR1 as LNHNV and CDR2 as YYDKDF (reference sequence). CDR3 length: 15 amino acids. CDR3 nucleotide sequence: TGTGCCACCAGCAGAGATCTGGCACCTCAAGAGACCCAGTACTTC. Translated: CATSRDLAPQETQYF.

This chain uses TRBV7-9 with TRBJ1-4; 9 bases match TRBD1. The V and J ends lost 0 bases and 0 bases, in that order; junction bases with no gene match: 5. This CDR3 has 18 amino acids. The germline gives CDR1 SEHNR, CDR2 FQNEAQ (reference sequence). The chain's CDR3 is CASSLAGTGTATNEKLFF. The CDR3, as DNA: TGTGCCAGCAGCTTAGCGGGGACAGGGACTGCAACTAATGAAAAACTGTTTTTT. Using reference TRBV7-9 and TRBJ1-4 for the parts outside the CDR3, the full variable domain is DTGVSQNPRHKITKRGQNVTFRCDPISEHNRLYWYRQTLGQGPEFLTYFQNEAQLEKSRLLSDRFSAERPKGSFSTLEIQRTEQGDSAMYLCASSLAGTGTATNEKLFFGSGTQLSVL.